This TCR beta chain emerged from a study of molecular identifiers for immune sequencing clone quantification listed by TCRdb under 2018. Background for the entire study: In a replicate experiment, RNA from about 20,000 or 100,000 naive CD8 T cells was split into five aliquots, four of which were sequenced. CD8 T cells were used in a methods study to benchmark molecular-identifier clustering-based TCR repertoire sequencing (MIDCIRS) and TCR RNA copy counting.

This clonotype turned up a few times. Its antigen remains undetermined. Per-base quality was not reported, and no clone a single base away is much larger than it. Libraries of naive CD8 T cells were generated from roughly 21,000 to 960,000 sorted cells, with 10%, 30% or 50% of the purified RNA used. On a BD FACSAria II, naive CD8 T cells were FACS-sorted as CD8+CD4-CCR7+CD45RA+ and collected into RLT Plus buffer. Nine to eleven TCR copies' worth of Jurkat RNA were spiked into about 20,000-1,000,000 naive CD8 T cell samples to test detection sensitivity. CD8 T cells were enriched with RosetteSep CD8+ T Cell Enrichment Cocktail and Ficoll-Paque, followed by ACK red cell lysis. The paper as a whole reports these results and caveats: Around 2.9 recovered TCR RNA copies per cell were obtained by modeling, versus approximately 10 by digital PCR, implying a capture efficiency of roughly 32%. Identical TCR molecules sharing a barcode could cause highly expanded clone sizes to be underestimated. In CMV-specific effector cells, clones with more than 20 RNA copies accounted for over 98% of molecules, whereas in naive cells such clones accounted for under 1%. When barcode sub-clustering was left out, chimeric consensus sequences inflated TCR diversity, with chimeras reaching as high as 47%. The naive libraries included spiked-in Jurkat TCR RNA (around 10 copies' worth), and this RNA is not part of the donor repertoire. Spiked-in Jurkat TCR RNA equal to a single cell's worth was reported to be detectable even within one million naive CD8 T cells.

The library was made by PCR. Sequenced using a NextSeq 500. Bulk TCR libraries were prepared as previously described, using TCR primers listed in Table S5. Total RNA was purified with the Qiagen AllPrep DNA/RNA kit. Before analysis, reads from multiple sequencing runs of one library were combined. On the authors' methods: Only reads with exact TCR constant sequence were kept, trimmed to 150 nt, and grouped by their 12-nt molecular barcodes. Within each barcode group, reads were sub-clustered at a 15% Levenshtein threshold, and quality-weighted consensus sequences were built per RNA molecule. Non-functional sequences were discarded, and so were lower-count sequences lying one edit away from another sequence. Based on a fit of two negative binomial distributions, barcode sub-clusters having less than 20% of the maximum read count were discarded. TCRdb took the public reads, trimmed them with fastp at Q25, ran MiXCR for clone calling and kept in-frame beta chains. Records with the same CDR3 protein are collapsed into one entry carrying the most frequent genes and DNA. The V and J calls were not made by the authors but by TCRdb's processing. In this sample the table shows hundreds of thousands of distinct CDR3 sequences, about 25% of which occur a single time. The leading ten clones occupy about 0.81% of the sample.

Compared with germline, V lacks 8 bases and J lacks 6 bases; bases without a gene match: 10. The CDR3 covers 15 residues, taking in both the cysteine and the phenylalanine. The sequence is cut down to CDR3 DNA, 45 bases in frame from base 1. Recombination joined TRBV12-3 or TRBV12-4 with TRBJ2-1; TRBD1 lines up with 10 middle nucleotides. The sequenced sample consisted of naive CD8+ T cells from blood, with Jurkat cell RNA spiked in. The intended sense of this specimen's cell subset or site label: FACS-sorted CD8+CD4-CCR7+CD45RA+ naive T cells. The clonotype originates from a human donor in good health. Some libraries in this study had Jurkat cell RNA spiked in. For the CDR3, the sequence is CASFAGTGVLNEQFF. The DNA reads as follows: TGTGCCAGCTTTGCCGGGACAGGGGTCCTCAATGAGCAGTTCTTC.